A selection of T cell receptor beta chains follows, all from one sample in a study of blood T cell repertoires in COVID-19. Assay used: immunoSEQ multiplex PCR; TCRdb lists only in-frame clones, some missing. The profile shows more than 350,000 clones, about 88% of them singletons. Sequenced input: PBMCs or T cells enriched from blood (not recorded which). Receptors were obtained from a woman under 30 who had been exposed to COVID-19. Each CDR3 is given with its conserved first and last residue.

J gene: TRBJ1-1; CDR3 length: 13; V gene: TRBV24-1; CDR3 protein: CATRRQGQEEAFF
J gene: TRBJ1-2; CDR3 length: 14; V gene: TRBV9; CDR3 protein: CASESQQGLGGYTF
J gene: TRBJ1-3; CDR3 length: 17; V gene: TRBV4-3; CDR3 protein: CASSQDGGGLGGNTIYF
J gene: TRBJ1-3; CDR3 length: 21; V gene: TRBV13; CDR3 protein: CASSLFPRTGVRTDSGNTIYF
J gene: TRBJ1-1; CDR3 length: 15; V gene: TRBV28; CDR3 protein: CASSTGGGVNTEAFF
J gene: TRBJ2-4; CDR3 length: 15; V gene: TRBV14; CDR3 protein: CASSQDGGFENIQYF
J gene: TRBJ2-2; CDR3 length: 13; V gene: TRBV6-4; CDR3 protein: CASRSVPTGELFF
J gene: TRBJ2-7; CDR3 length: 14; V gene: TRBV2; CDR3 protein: CASSEQGAFYEQYF
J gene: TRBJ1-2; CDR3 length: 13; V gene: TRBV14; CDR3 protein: CPTLMGARYGYTF
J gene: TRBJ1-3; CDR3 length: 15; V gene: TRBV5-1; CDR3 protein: CASSGLGLSGNTIYF
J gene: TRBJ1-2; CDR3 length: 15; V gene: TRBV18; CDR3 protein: CASSPELHSNYGYTF
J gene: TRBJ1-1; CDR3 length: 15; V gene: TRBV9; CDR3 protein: CASSVAGAGGTEAFF
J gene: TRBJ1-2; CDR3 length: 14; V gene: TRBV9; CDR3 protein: CASSARQGVYGYTF
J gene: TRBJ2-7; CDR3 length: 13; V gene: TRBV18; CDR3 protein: CASSLGQSYEQYF
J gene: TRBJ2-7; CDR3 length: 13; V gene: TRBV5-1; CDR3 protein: CASSLAISSEQYF
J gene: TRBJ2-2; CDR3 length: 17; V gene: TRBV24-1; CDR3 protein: CATSDVAGGPRTGELFF
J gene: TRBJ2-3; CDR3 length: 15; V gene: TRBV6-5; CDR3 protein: CASIFWTGGTDTQYF
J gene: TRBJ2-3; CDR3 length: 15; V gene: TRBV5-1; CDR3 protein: CASSHGLADTDTQYF
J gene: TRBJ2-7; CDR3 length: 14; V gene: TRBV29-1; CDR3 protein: CSVAWTSGSYEQYF
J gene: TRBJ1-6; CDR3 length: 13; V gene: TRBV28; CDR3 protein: CASVGRNLSPLHF
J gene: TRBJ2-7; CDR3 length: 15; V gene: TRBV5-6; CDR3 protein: CASSGGQGDSYEQYF
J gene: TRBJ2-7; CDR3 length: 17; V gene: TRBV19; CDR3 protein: CASSIAVGDTHSYEQYF
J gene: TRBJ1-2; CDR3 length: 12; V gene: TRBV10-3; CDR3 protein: CAISETGYGYTF
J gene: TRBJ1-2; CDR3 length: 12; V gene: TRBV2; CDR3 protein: CASIPNRGGYTF
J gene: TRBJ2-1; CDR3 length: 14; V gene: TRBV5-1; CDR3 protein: CASSLQGSYNEQFF
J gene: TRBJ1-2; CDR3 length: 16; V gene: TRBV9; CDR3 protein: CASSANSGAGNYGYTF
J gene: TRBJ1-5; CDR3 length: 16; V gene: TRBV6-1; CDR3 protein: CASSEGLTGGNQPQHF
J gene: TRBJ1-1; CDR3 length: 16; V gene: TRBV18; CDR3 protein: CASSPRVQGKNTEAFF
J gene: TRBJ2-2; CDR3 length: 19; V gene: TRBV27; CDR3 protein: CASSLYRLAAVSNTGELFF
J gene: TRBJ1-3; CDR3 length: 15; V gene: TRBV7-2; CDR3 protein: CASSQGSLSGNTIYF
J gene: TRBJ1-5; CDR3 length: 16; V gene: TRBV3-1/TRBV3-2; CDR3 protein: CASRRDTPLSNQPQHF
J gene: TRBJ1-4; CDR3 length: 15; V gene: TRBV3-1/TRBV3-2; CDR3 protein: CASSTGGATNEKLFF
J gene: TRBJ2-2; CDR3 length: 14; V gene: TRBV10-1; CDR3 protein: CASSTGTRIGELFF
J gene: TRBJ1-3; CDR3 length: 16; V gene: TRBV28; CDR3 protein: CASRLSGQTSGNTIYF
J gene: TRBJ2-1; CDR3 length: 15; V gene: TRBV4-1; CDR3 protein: CASSQDPRPYNEQFF
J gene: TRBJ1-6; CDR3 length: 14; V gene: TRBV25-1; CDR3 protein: CASRGHISNSPLHF
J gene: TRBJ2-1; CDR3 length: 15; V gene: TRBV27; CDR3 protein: CASSLEAGTYNEQFF